This T cell receptor beta chain was obtained from a study of graft-versus-host responses after intestinal transplantation. Here immunoSEQ multiplex PCR was the method, and the copy in TCRdb shows in-frame clones only, minus some. The sample gives some 31,000 clones, 87% of which show up once; around 10% is in the top ten. About this clone: Its antigen is still unknown.

Whole-study findings and limits: Recipient bone marrow held GvH clones, some seen earlier in ileum or blood.

Source: PBMCs, taken about 420 days after intestinal transplantation. The sequence was obtained from a human patient who received an intestinal transplant, so some T cells may come from the graft donor.

CDR3 protein: CACNRVGNTGELFF. As DNA, the CDR3 is TGTGCCTGTAACAGGGTAGGGAACACCGGGGAGCTGTTTTTT. The V and J genes are TRBV2 and TRBJ2-2; D might be TRBD1 (6 bases). This CDR3 comprises 14 residues. V was clipped by 11 bases and J by 1 base, with 14 bases between them. CDR1 is SNHLY, CDR2 FYNNEI, per germline.